This TCR beta chain was obtained from a study of blood T cell repertoires in COVID-19. The wider study: Samples came from the United States, Italy and Spain, spanning acute and convalescent COVID-19. Nucleic acid was either cDNA or gDNA, and it came from T cells, B-cell-depleted T cells, or PBMCs.

The CDR3 runs to 14 residues. Germline V CDR1 and CDR2: SGHRS, YFSETQ. Trimming removed 0 bases at V and 4 bases at J, with 10 bases between. Membership in each cohort depended on participant-reported clinical history. The recovered donors of Cohort 3 showed two negative PCRs, clearance, or symptom resolution. TCRdb keeps only in-frame clones here, not all; method: immunoSEQ multiplex PCR. The data hold a few hundred thousand clones, with approximately 85% observed a single time. The TCR sequence derives from a woman aged 30 to 39 who had recovered from COVID-19. The chain links TRBV5-1 to TRBJ1-2; D not certain. Sample: PBMCs or T cells enriched from blood (not recorded which). DNA of the CDR3: TGCGCCAGCAGCTTGGTGGGGAGACCCTATGGCTACACCTTC. It is translated as CASSLVGRPYGYTF. The entire variable domain, with the rest obtained from reference TRBV5-1 and TRBJ1-2, is as follows: KAGVTQTPRYLIKTRGQQVTLSCSPISGHRSVSWYQQTPGQGLQFLFEYFSETQRNKGNFPGRFSGRQFSNSRSEMNVSTLELGDSALYLCASSLVGRPYGYTFGSGTRLTVV.